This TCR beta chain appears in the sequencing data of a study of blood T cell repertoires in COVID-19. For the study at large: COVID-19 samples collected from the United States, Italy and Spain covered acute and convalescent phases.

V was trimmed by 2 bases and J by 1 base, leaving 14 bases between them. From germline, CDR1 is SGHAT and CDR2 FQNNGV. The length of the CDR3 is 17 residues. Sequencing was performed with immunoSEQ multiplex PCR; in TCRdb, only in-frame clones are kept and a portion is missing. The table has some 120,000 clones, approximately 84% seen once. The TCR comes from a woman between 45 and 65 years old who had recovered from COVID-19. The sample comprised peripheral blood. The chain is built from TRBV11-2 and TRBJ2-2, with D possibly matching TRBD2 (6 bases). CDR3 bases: TGTGCCAGCAGCTTACTCCGGAATAGCGGGAACACCGGGGAGCTGTTTTTT. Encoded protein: CASSLLRNSGNTGELFF.